The 16 T cell receptor beta chains given below trace back to one sample, sequenced in a study of OX40 agonist ivuxolimab in advanced cancers. TCRdb's table, derived via immunoSEQ multiplex PCR, lists solely in-frame clones and lacks some. The table includes 30,000 to 40,000 clones, approximately 89% detected once. The sample here was CD4+ or CD8+ T cells sorted from blood, taken in a trial of the OX40 agonist ivuxolimab. Source of these receptors: an adult with an advanced solid tumor such as melanoma, head and neck, liver or kidney cancer.

This sequence joins TRBV6-5 and TRBJ1-1; 9 nucleotides agree with TRBD1. Per germline, CDR1 MNHEY and CDR2 SVGAGI. Germline trimming cut 6 bases from V and 4 bases from J; bases unmatched to any gene: 3. The CDR3 spans 13 residues. The CDR3 here is CASSSTGGTEAFF. CDR3 bases: TGTGCCAGCAGCTCGACAGGGGGCACTGAAGCTTTCTTT.

This chain links TRBV6-5 with TRBJ2-5; 8 bases are shared with TRBD1. CDR3 length: 14 residues. Germline V gene lookup returns CDR1 MNHEY and CDR2 SVGAGI. The V segment lost 7 bases and the J segment 4 bases; nucleotides outside the gene matches: 8. In nucleotides, the CDR3 is TGTGCCAGCACCATTGACAGGGGCGGAGAGACCCAGTACTTC. Translating it yields CASTIDRGGETQYF.

The V gene is TRBV11-3, the J gene TRBJ2-2; TRBD1 matches at 8 bases. The CDR3 is 13 residues long. CDR1 and CDR2 (germline): SGHNT, YENEEA. Losses at the gene ends were 7 bases for V and 4 bases for J; bases not matched to a gene: 2. The CDR3, as DNA: TGTGCCAGCACGGGACAGGTCACCGGGGAGCTGTTTTTT. Translated, it gives CASTGQVTGELFF.

This clone came up a few times. The J gene is TRBJ1-1, the V gene TRBV19, with D possibly being TRBD1 (5 bases). This CDR3 comprises 9 residues. Germline V gene sequence: CDR1 LNHDA, CDR2 SQIVND (reference sequence). The ends were cut back, 8 bases at V and 9 bases at J, with 7 bases in the middle. The CDR3 loop reads CASGTQAFF. CDR3 DNA: TGTGCCAGTGGGACCCAAGCTTTCTTT.

V is TRBV7-3 and J is TRBJ2-6; 9 nucleotides align to TRBD2. The V gene end was trimmed by 0 bases and the J gene end by 4 bases; junction bases not matched to a gene: 7. This CDR3 spans 18 amino acids. Germline V gene sequence: CDR1 SGHTA, CDR2 FQGTGA. CDR3 bases: TGTGCCAGCAGCTTAACGGCTAGCGGGGTTTACGGGGCCAACGTCCTGACTTTC. It translates to CASSLTASGVYGANVLTF.

The V and J genes are TRBV4-1 and TRBJ2-7; D is uncertain. Germline V gene sequence: CDR1 MGHRA, CDR2 YSYEKL. Trimming stripped 0 bases from V and 2 bases from J, with 11 bases between. The CDR3 contains 15 residues. As DNA, the CDR3 is TGCGCCAGCAGCCAAGATCCCCTAACCACCTACGAGCAGTACTTC. Encoded protein: CASSQDPLTTYEQYF.

The V gene is TRBV18, the J gene TRBJ2-7; 8 bases line up with TRBD1. CDR1 and CDR2 from the germline V gene are KGHSH and LQKENI. The CDR3 covers 14 residues. Trimming cost V 1 base and J 4 bases; bases outside gene matches: 3. CDR3: CASSPRTGTYEQYF. The CDR3 nucleotides read TGTGCCAGCTCACCACGGACAGGGACTTACGAGCAGTACTTC.

The chain recombines TRBV11-3 with TRBJ2-7; the match to TRBD2 covers 13 bases. Germline loops: CDR1 SGHNT, CDR2 YENEEA. The CDR3 spans 14 residues. Trimming took 4 bases from V and 6 from J; bases not matched to a gene: 3. DNA of the CDR3: TGTGCCAGCAGCTCTACTAGCGGGAGGGGCGAGCAGTACTTC. Its protein product is CASSSTSGRGEQYF. Drawing the rest from reference TRBV11-3 and TRBJ2-7, the complete variable domain is EAGVVQSPRYKIIEKKQPVAFWCNPISGHNTLYWYLQNLGQGPELLIRYENEEAVDDSQLPKDRFSAERLKGVDSTLKIQPAELGDSAVYLCASSSTSGRGEQYFGPGTRLTVT.

The V call is TRBV6-5, the J call TRBJ1-1; TRBD1 is a possible D gene (6 bases). CDR3 length: 15 amino acids. The germline V gene encodes CDR1 MNHEY and CDR2 SVGAGI. The V and J ends lost 0 bases and 1 base respectively, with 9 bases between them. The CDR3: CASSYSVQGNTEAFF. CDR3 DNA: TGTGCCAGCAGTTACTCAGTACAGGGGAACACTGAAGCTTTCTTT.

The genes are TRBV5-1 and TRBJ1-5; 7 bases are a match to TRBD1. V dropped 4 bases and J dropped 1; count of bases not matched to a gene: 2. The CDR3 loop spans 14 amino acids. Germline V gene data show CDR1 as SGHRS and CDR2 as YFSETQ. CDR3 bases: TGCGCCAGCAGCCCGGGACAGAGCAATCAGCCCCAGCATTTT. The encoded protein is CASSPGQSNQPQHF.

This sequence joins TRBV21-1 and TRBJ2-5; the D segment call TRBD2 is taken from the table without a DNA check. TRBV21-1 is a recognized pseudogene. This CDR3 spans 16 amino acids. The CDR3 sequence: CASSKASGEPWETQYF. The DNA of the CDR3 is TGTGCCAGCAGCAAAGCCTCTGGAGAACCTTGGGAGACCCAGTACTTC.

V gene TRBV30 combines with J gene TRBJ1-6; D uncertain. The CDR3 is 11 residues long. From germline, CDR1 is GTSNPN and CDR2 SVGIG (reference sequence). The ends were cut back, 0 bases at V and 10 bases at J, with 4 bases in the middle. The CDR3 DNA is TGTGCCTGGAGTGTAACGTCACCCCTCCACTTT. Protein product: CAWSVTSPLHF.

The chain recombines TRBV5-1 with TRBJ2-5; no definite D call. The germline V and J ends were trimmed by 0 bases and 4 bases, with 10 bases remaining between them. CDR1 and CDR2 (germline): SGHRS, YFSETQ. The length of the CDR3 is 14 residues. CDR3 protein: CASSLGSGVETQYF. CDR3 in DNA: TGCGCCAGCAGCTTGGGGTCGGGTGTAGAGACCCAGTACTTC.

This clone was seen only once. The rearrangement uses TRBV4-3 and TRBJ2-1; 10 bases align to TRBD2. V dropped 4 bases and J dropped 5; count of bases not matched to a gene: 17. The CDR3 has 19 amino acids. Germline V lookup: CDR1 LGHNA, CDR2 YSLEER. Here the CDR3 reads CASSRYPGLAVGGHNEQFF. DNA for the CDR3: TGCGCCAGCAGCCGCTATCCAGGACTAGCGGTCGGAGGGCACAATGAGCAGTTCTTC.

The chain couples TRBV7-3 to TRBJ2-3; the match to TRBD2 covers 9 bases. With 1 base clipped from V and 8 bases from J, the junction kept 10 bases outside the gene matches. This CDR3 comprises 16 residues. CDR1 is SGHTA and CDR2 is FQGTGA in the germline V gene. The CDR3 DNA reads TGTGCCAGCAGCTTAAGGCTAGCGGGGAGCGGGGGTACGCAGTATTTT. Amino acid sequence: CASSLRLAGSGGTQYF.

This chain uses TRBV30 with TRBJ2-1; 7 nucleotides agree with TRBD2. The V segment lost 0 bases and the J segment 13 bases; nucleotides outside the gene matches: 6. The CDR3 sequence is 12 residues long. Germline V CDR1 and CDR2: GTSNPN, SVGIG (reference sequence). The CDR3 protein is CAWSVRPSGQFF. CDR3 DNA: TGTGCCTGGAGTGTACGTCCTAGCGGCCAGTTCTTC.